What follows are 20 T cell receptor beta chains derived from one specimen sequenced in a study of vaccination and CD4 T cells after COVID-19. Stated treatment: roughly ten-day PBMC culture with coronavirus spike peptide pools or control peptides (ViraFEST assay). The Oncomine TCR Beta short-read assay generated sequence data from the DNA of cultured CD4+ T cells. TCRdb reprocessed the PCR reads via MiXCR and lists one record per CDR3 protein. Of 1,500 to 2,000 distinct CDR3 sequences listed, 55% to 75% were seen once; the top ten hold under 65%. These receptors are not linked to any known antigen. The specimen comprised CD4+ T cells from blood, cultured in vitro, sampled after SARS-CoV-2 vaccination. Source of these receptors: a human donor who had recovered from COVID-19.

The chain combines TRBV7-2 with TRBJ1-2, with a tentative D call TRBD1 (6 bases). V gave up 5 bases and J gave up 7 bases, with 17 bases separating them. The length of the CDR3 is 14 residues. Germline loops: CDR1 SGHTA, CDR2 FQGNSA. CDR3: CASSAAGGLSGYTF. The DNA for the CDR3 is TGTGCCAGCAGCGCCGCGGGGGGCCTGAGTGGCTACACCTTC.

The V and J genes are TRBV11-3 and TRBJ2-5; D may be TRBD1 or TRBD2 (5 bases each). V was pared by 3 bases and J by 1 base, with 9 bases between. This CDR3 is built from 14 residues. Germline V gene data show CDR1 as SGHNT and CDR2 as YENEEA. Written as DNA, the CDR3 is TGTGCCAGCAGCTTTGAGGGGTCCCAAGAGACCCAGTACTTC. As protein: CASSFEGSQETQYF.

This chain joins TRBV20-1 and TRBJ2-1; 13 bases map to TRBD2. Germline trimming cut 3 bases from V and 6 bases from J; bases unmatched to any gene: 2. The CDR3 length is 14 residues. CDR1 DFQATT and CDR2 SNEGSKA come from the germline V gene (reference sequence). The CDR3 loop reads CSASTSGRGNEQFF. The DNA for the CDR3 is TGCAGTGCTAGTACTAGCGGGAGGGGCAATGAGCAGTTCTTC.

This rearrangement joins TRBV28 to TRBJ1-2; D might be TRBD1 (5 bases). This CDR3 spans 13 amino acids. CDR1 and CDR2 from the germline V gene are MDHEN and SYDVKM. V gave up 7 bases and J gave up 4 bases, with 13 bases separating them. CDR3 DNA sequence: TGTGCCAGCACGACTGACAGCTTCTATGGCTACACCTTC. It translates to CASTTDSFYGYTF.

The CDR3 loop reads CASSLVGAVSSYEQYF. In DNA form, the CDR3 reads TGTGCCAGCAGCTTAGTAGGCGCGGTTAGCTCCTACGAGCAGTACTTC. The chain uses TRBV7-2 and TRBJ2-7; D gene ambiguous. The CDR3 has 16 amino acids. Germline V lookup: CDR1 SGHTA, CDR2 FQGNSA. V lost 1 base and J lost 0, with 13 bases in between.

The chain's CDR3 is CASSLIRGKAEAFF. CDR3 nucleotide sequence: TGTGCCAGCAGCTTAATCCGGGGGAAGGCTGAAGCTTTCTTT. This rearrangement joins TRBV7-2 to TRBJ1-1; possibly TRBD1 for D (5 bases). CDR3 length: 14 amino acids. V lost 2 bases to trimming and J lost 6 bases, with 13 bases between them. The germline gives CDR1 SGHTA, CDR2 FQGNSA.

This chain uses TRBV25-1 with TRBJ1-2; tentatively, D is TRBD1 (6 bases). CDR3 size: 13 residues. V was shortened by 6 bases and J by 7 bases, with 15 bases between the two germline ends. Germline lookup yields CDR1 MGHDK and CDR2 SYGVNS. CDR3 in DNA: TGTGCCAGCAGACAGGGTCCGGCATCTGGCTACACCTTC. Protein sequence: CASRQGPASGYTF.

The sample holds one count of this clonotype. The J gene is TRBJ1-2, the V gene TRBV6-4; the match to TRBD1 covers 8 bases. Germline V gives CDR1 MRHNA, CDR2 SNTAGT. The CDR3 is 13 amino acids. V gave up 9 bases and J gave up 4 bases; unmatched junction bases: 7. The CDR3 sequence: CASHIGTGYGYTF. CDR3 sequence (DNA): TGTGCCAGTCATATCGGGACAGGCTATGGCTACACCTTC.

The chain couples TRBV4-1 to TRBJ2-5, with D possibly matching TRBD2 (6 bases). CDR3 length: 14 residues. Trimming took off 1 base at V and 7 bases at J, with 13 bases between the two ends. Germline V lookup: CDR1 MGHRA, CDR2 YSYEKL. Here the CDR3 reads CASSQVGLGGTQYF. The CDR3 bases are TGCGCCAGCAGCCAAGTAGGGCTGGGAGGGACCCAGTACTTC.

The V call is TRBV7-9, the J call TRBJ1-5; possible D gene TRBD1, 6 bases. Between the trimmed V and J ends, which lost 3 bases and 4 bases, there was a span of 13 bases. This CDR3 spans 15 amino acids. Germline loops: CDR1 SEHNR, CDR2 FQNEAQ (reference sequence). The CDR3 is CASSFTGGPNQPQHF. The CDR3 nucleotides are TGTGCCAGCAGCTTCACCGGGGGCCCGAATCAGCCCCAGCATTTT.

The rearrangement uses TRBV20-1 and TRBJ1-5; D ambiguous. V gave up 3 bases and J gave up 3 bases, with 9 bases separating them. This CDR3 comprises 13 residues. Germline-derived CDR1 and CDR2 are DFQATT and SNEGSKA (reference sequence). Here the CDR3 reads CSASPGINQPQHF. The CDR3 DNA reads TGCAGTGCTAGTCCAGGTATCAATCAGCCCCAGCATTTT.

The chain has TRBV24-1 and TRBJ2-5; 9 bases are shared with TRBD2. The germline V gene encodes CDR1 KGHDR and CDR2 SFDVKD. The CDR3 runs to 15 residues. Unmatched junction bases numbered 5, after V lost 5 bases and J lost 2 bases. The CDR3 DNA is TGTGCCACCAGTGGGGCTAGCGGGACTCAAGAGACCCAGTACTTC. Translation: CATSGASGTQETQYF.

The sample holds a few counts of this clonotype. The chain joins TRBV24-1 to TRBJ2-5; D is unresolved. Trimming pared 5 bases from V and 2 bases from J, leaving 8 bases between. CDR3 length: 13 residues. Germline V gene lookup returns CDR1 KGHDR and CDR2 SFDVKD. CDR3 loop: CATSGGSQETQYF. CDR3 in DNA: TGTGCCACCAGTGGCGGATCGCAAGAGACCCAGTACTTC.

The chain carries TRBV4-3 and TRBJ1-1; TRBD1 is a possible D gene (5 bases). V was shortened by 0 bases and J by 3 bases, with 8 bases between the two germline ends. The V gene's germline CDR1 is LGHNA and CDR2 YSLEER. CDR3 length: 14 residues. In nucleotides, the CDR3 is TGCGCCAGCAGCCAAGAGGGCAGGGACACTGAAGCTTTCTTT. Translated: CASSQEGRDTEAFF.

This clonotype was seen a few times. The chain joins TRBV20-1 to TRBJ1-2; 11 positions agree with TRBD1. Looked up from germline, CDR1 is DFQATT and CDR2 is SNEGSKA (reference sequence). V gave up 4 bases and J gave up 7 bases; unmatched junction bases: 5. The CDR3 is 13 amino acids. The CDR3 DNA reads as TGCAGTGCTACCCAGGACAGGGGGCCTGGCTACACCTTC. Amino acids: CSATQDRGPGYTF.

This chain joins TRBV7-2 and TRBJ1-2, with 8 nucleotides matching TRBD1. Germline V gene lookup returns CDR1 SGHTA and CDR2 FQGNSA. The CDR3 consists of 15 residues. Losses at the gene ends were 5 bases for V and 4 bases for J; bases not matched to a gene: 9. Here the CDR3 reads CASSPMTGVLYGYTF. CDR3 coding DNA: TGTGCCAGCAGCCCCATGACAGGGGTCCTCTATGGCTACACCTTC.

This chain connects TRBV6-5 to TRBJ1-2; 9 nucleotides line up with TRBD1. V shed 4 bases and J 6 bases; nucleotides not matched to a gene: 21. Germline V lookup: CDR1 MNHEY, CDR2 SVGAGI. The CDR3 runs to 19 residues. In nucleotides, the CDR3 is TGTGCCAGCAGTTTCCCCATCGACCGGGACAGGGTGGGGCAAGATGGCTACACCTTC. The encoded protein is CASSFPIDRDRVGQDGYTF.

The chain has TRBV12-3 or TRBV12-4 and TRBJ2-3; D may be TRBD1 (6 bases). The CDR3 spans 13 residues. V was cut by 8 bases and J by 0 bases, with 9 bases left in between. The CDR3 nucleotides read TGTGCCAGCTCAGGGGCTAGCACAGATACGCAGTATTTT. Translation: CASSGASTDTQYF.

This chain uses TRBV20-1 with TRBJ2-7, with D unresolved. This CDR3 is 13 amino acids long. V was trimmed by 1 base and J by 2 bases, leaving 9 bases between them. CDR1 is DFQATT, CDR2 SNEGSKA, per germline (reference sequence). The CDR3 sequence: CSARADSTYEQYF. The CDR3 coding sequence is TGCAGTGCTAGAGCCGACTCAACCTACGAGCAGTACTTC.

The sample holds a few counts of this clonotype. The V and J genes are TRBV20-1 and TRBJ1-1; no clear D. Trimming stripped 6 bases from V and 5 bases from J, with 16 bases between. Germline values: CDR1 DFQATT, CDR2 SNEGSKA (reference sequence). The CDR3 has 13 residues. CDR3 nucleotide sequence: TGCAGTGCCCAAAGGGTTGTTCGGACTGAAGCTTTCTTT. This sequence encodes CSAQRVVRTEAFF.